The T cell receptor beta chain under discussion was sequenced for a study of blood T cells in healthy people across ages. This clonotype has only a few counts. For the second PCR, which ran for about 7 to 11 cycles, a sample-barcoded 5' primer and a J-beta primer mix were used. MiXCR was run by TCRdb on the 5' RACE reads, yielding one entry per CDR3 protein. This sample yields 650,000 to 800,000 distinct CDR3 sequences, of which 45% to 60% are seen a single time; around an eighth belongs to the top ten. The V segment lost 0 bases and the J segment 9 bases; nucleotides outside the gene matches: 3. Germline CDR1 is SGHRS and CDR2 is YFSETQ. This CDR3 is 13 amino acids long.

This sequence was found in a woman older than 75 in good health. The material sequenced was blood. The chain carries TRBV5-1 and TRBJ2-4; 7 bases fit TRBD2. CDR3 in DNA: TGCGCCAGCAGCTTGGCCCGGGAGGCCATTCAGTACTTC. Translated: CASSLAREAIQYF. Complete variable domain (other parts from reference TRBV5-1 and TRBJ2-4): KAGVTQTPRYLIKTRGQQVTLSCSPISGHRSVSWYQQTPGQGLQFLFEYFSETQRNKGNFPGRFSGRQFSNSRSEMNVSTLELGDSALYLCASSLAREAIQYFGAGTRLSVL.